Listed below are T cell receptor beta chains from one sample, sequenced in a study of blood T cell repertoires in COVID-19. Repertoires were generated with immunoSEQ multiplex PCR, while TCRdb's copy carries only in-frame clones and drops some. The sample holds about 250,000 clones, 70% to 85% seen once. Sequenced material: peripheral blood. The receptors originated from a man older than 75 with acute or convalescent COVID-19. Each CDR3 is given with its conserved first and last residue. The D gene is left open where the match is weak. Size tells how often a clone was seen (once, few, many) or the class of an expanded clone, and some rows leave it out.

>TRBJ1-6|-|TRBD1|TRBV27
TGTGCCAGCAGTTTCGGACAGGCCCCCGTTTCACCCCTCCACTTT
CASSFGQAPVSPLHF
>TRBJ2-7|-|-|TRBV28
TGTGCCAGCAGTTTAGGAGGATTATACGAGCAGTACTTC
CASSLGGLYEQYF
>TRBJ2-4|-|TRBD1|TRBV5-4
TGTGCCAGCAGCTACCCGACAGGGATAGGGGCCAAAAACATTCAGTACTTC
CASSYPTGIGAKNIQYF
>TRBJ1-6|-|TRBD1|TRBV6-5
TGTGCCAGCGCTGGACAGGCGTATTCACCCCTCCACTTT
CASAGQAYSPLHF
>TRBJ1-1|-|TRBD1|TRBV2
TGTGCCAGCAGTGAAGACAGGGGGCGAGGGACTGAAGCTTTCTTT
CASSEDRGRGTEAFF
>TRBJ1-2|-|TRBD1|TRBV7-2
TGTGCCAGCAGCCTCGACAGGGTCTATGGCTACACCTTC
CASSLDRVYGYTF
>TRBJ1-1|-|-|TRBV30
TGTGCCTGGAGCGGAGTGGATGAAGCTTTCTTT
CAWSGVDEAFF
>TRBJ2-7|few|TRBD2|TRBV5-6
TGTGCCAGTCAGCGGGGGGGCCTTACAACCTACGAGCAGTACTTC
CASQRGGLTTYEQYF
>TRBJ1-2|few|TRBD1|TRBV4-1
TGCGCCAGCACTCCTGCGGGACAGATTTATGGCTACACCTTC
CASTPAGQIYGYTF
>TRBJ1-5|-|-|TRBV6-5
TGTGCCAGCAGGCGGGGGGGAGGGGATAATCAGCCCCAGCATTTT
CASRRGGGDNQPQHF
>TRBJ1-1|-|-|TRBV27
TGTGCCAGCAGTTCAATTTATAGCCCGGGAGCTTTCTTT
CASSSIYSPGAFF
>TRBJ2-5|-|TRBD2|TRBV18
TGTGCCAGCTCACGTCTAGCGGGAGGGGATGAGACCCAGTACTTC
CASSRLAGGDETQYF
>TRBJ2-3|-|TRBD1|TRBV19
TGTGCCAGTAGTATAGGGACAGGGGTAGCAGATACGCAGTATTTT
CASSIGTGVADTQYF
>TRBJ2-7|-|-|TRBV30
TGTGCCTGGAGTGTACAGGGGGGGTCCATGGACGAGCAGTACTTC
CAWSVQGGSMDEQYF
>TRBJ1-2|few|TRBD1|TRBV27
TGTGCCAGCAGTCCAACAGGGGGCGGTGGCTACACCTTC
CASSPTGGGGYTF
>TRBJ2-2|few|TRBD2|TRBV11-2
TGTGCCAGCCGGTCTCTTTTGGGAGGGCCCGGGGGGGAGCTGTTTTTT
CASRSLLGGPGGELFF
>TRBJ1-4|once|-|TRBV7-9
TGTGCCAGCAGCTCCCGGGTTGGGTCGGGGGAAAAACTGTTTTTT
CASSSRVGSGEKLFF
>TRBJ2-1|few|TRBD2|TRBV9
TGTGCCAGCAGCGTAGGGGGACTAGCCTACAATGAGCAGTTCTTC
CASSVGGLAYNEQFF
>TRBJ2-1|-|-|TRBV12-3/TRBV12-4
TGTGCCAGCAGTCTGAACAGGGATCGCTTCTTC
CASSLNRDRFF
>TRBJ1-3|-|-|TRBV30
TGTGCCTGGGACAATTCCGGAAACACCATATATTTT
CAWDNSGNTIYF
>TRBJ1-6|few|-|TRBV6-5
TGTGCCAGCAGTTATGTCGCTGGGGGGTATAATTCACCCCTCCACTTT
CASSYVAGGYNSPLHF
>TRBJ2-7|few|TRBD1|TRBV19
TGTGCCAGTAGTACAGGAAACCCGGGACAGGGCCCCTACGAGCAGTACTTC
CASSTGNPGQGPYEQYF
>TRBJ1-1|once|TRBD1|TRBV28
TGTGCCAGCACCATACCGGGACAGGGGTTTGAAGCTTTCTTT
CASTIPGQGFEAFF
>TRBJ1-2|once|-|TRBV3-1/TRBV3-2
TGTGCCAGCAGCCAAGGTGTGGGACACCTCTATGGCTACACCTTC
CASSQGVGHLYGYTF
>TRBJ2-1|-|-|TRBV5-1
TGCGCCAGCAGCTTGGCCGGGGGAGGAACTTCCAATGAGCAGTTCTTC
CASSLAGGGTSNEQFF
>TRBJ1-5|-|-|TRBV5-5
TGTGCCAGCAGCTTGACAGGGACGCAGCCCCAGCATTTT
CASSLTGTQPQHF
>TRBJ2-1|-|TRBD2|TRBV5-1
TGCGCCAGCAGCTTAAGGGCAGCGGGAGCCGAGAATGAGCAGTTCTTC
CASSLRAAGAENEQFF
>TRBJ1-2|once|TRBD1|TRBV11-2
TGTGCCAGCAGCCAAAGAAGGACAGGGGGCCCCGGCGTCTATGGCTACACCTTC
CASSQRRTGGPGVYGYTF